This T cell receptor (beta chain) derives from a study of neurological immune-mediated disorders. In germline, CDR1 is DFQATT, CDR2 SNEGSKA (reference sequence). V dropped 6 bases and J dropped 0 bases, with 8 bases sitting between them. The CDR3 spans 13 residues. TCRdb recomputed calls from the 5' RACE reads with MiXCR, one row per CDR3 protein. The repertoire holds about 38,000 distinct CDR3 sequences, with around a tenth as singletons. This clonotype appeared many times. The chain carries TRBV20-1 and TRBJ2-2, with no clear D. The TCR comes from a woman aged 30 to 39 with HTLV-1-associated myelopathy (HAM/TSP). Material for sequencing was CD4+ T cells from blood. The CDR3 is CSAFGPNTGELFF. Here the CDR3 DNA reads TGCAGTGCCTTCGGACCGAACACCGGGGAGCTGTTTTTT.